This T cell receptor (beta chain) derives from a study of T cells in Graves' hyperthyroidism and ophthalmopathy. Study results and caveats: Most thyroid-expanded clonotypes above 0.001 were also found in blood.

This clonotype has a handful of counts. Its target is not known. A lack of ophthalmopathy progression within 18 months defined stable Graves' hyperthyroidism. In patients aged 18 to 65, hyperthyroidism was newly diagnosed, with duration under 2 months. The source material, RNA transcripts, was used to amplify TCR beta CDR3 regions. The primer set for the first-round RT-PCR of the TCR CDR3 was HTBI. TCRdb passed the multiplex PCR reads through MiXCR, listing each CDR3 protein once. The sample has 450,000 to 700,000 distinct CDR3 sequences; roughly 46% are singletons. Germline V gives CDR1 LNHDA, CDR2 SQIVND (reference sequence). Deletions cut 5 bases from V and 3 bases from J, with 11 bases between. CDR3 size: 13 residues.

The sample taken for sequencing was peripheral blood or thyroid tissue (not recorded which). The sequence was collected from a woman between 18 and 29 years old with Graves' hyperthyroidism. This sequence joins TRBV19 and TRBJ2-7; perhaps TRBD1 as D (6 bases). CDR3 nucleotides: TGTGCCAGTAGTGCTGGACAGCACTACGAGCAGTACTTC. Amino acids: CASSAGQHYEQYF.